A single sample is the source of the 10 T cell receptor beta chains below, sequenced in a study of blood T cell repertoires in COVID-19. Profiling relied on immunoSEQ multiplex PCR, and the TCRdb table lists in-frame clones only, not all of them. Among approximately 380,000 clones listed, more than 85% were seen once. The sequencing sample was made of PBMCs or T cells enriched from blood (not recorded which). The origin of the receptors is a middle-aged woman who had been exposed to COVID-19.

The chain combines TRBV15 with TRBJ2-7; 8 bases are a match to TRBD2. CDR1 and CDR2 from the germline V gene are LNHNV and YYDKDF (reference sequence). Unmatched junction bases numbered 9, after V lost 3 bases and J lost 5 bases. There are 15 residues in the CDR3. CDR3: CATSRNRGGLDEQYF. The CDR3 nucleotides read TGTGCCACCAGCAGGAACCGGGGGGGCCTCGACGAGCAGTACTTC.

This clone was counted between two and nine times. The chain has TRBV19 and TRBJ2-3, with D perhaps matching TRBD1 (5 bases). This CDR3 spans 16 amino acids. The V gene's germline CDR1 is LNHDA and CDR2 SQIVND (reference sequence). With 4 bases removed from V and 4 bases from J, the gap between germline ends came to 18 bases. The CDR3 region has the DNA TGTGCCAGTAGTAGCAGGGCCCCAACGGGTCCAGATACGCAGTATTTT. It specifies CASSSRAPTGPDTQYF.

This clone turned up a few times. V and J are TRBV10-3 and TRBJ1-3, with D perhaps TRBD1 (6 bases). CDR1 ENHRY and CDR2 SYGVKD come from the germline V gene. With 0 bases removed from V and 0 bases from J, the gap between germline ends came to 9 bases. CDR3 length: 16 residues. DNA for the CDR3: TGTGCCATCAGTGAGTCCGGGACACCCTCTGGAAACACCATATATTTT. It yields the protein CAISESGTPSGNTIYF.

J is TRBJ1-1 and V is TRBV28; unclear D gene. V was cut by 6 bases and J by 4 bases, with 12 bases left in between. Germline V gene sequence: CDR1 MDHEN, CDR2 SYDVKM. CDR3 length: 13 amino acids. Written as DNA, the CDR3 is TGTGCCAGCAGAACCCCAGGTACCACTGAAGCTTTCTTT. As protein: CASRTPGTTEAFF.

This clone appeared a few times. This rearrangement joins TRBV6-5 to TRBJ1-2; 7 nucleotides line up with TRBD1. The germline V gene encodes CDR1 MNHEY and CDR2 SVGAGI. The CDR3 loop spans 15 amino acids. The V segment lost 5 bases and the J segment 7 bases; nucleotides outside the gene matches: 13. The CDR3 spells CASSLGDSPVGGYTF. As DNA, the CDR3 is TGTGCCAGCAGTCTAGGGGACAGCCCTGTCGGTGGCTACACCTTC.

Written as DNA, the CDR3 is TGCGCCAGCCCGAATGAGACAGGGGAAGGCTACACCTTC. Residues: CASPNETGEGYTF. This chain joins TRBV10-1 and TRBJ1-2; 8 nucleotides agree with TRBD1. With 8 bases clipped from V and 8 bases from J, the junction kept 10 bases outside the gene matches. The CDR3 spans 13 residues. Germline CDR1 WNHNN, CDR2 SYGVQD (reference sequence).

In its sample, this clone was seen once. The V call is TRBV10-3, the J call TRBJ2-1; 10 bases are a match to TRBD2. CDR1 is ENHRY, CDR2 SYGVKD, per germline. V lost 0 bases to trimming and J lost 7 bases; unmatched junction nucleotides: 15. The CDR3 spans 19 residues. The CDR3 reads CAISESKASGRRGFNEQFF. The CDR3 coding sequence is TGTGCCATCAGTGAGTCGAAAGCTAGCGGGAGAAGAGGGTTTAATGAGCAGTTCTTC.

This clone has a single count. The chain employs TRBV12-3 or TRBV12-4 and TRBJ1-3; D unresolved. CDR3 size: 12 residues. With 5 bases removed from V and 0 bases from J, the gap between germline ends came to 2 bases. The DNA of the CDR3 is TGTGCCAGCAGTCACTCTGGAAACACCATATATTTT. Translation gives CASSHSGNTIYF.

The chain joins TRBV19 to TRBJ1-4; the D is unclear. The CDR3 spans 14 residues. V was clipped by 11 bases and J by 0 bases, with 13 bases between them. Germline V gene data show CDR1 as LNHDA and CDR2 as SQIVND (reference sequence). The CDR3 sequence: CAASPGSTNEKLFF. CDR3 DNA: TGTGCCGCCAGCCCCGGGTCAACTAATGAAAAACTGTTTTTT.

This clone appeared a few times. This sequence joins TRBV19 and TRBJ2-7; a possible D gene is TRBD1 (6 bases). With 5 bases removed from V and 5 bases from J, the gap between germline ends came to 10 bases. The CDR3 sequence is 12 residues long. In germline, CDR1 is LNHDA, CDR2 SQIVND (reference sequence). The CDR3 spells CASSLGTNEQYF. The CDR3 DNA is TGTGCCAGTAGTCTCGGGACAAACGAGCAGTACTTC.